This TCR beta chain was found in a study of control samples from healthy donors and cancer patients. TCRdb's copy holds only in-frame clones and misses some; the assay was immunoSEQ multiplex PCR. Counted here are over 200,000 clones, 82% occurring once; the ten biggest clones make up roughly 15%. The CDR3 totals 14 residues. V lost 9 bases and J lost 1, with 15 bases in between. The germline V gene encodes CDR1 MNHNY and CDR2 SVGAGI (reference sequence). The origin of this receptor is a woman in her fifties or sixties with lung cancer. V gene TRBV6-6 combines with J gene TRBJ1-1; D may be TRBD1 (5 bases). The material sequenced was PBMCs. The CDR3 loop reads CASSRRDRNTEAFF. The CDR3 coding sequence is TGTGCCAGTTCCCGTAGGGACCGGAACACTGAAGCTTTCTTT.